These 25 T cell receptor beta chains share one sample of origin, sequenced in a study of identifying expanded T cells in peripheral blood. Clones were read by immunoSEQ multiplex PCR, and TCRdb kept only the in-frame ones, dropping some. Of some 100,000 clones listed, approximately 88% are singletons. The specimen was blood. These receptors came from a person aged 18 to 75 in good health.

The chain couples TRBV4-1 to TRBJ1-1, with 8 bases that match TRBD1. Germline CDR1 is MGHRA and CDR2 is YSYEKL. The CDR3 sequence is 16 residues long. Unmatched junction bases numbered 8, after V lost 1 base and J lost 4 bases. The CDR3 sequence: CASSQVGGQGPTEAFF. DNA of the CDR3: TGCGCCAGCAGCCAAGTAGGTGGACAGGGCCCCACTGAAGCTTTCTTT.

The chain uses TRBV9 and TRBJ1-2; possible D gene TRBD1, 5 bases. Per germline, CDR1 SGDLS and CDR2 YYNGEE. The ends were cut back, 0 bases at V and 5 bases at J, with 17 bases in the middle. This CDR3 has 16 residues. The DNA for the CDR3 is TGTGCCAGCAGCGTAGCACCGGGGGGAGGAACTTATGGCTACACCTTC. It encodes CASSVAPGGGTYGYTF.

The chain joins TRBV7-3 to TRBJ1-1; D may be TRBD1 (6 bases). CDR3 size: 15 residues. V was shortened by 7 bases and J by 4 bases, with 19 bases between the two germline ends. CDR1 and CDR2 (germline): SGHTA, FQGTGA. As DNA, the CDR3 is TGTGCCAGCATCGGAGCGTCGGGGGGCTTCACTGAAGCTTTCTTT. Translated: CASIGASGGFTEAFF.

The gene calls are TRBV6-1 and TRBJ1-5, with 7 bases matching TRBD1. The CDR3 length is 16 residues. CDR1 MNHNS and CDR2 SASEGT come from the germline V gene. V lost 3 bases, J lost 4 bases, and 9 bases stayed unmatched. The CDR3 DNA sequence: TGTGCCAGCAGTGACCCGAGGGGGCTGGGGAATCAGCCCCAGCATTTT. This sequence encodes CASSDPRGLGNQPQHF.

The V call is TRBV13, the J call TRBJ1-1; 8 positions match TRBD1. Trimming took 0 bases from V and 6 from J; bases not matched to a gene: 3. Germline V gene lookup returns CDR1 PRHDT and CDR2 FYEKMQ (reference sequence). The CDR3 length is 14 residues. CDR3 sequence: CASSLGAGGAEAFF. The CDR3 nucleotides are TGTGCCAGCAGCTTAGGGGCAGGGGGCGCTGAAGCTTTCTTT. The full variable domain, its missing parts supplied by reference TRBV13 and TRBJ1-1, is AAGVIQSPRHLIKEKRETATLKCYPIPRHDTVYWYQQGPGQDPQFLISFYEKMQSDKGSIPDRFSAQQFSDYHSELNMSSLELGDSALYFCASSLGAGGAEAFFGQGTRLTVV.

This clone was detected only a few times. The chain uses TRBV7-3 and TRBJ1-6; no reliable D call. The CDR3 loop spans 13 amino acids. Trimming pared 4 bases from V and 3 bases from J, leaving 4 bases between. The germline V gene has CDR1 SGHTA and CDR2 FQGTGA. The CDR3 here is CASSSDYNSPLHF. The CDR3 coding sequence is TGTGCCAGCAGCTCGGACTATAATTCACCCCTCCACTTT.

This clone was seen a single time. The chain couples TRBV5-4 to TRBJ2-5; 8 bases are shared with TRBD2. Germline assignment: CDR1 SGHNT and CDR2 YYREEE (reference sequence). The ends lost 4 bases at V and 5 bases at J; junction bases unmatched: 1. This CDR3 has 12 residues. The CDR3 nucleotides are TGTGCCAGCAGCCGGGGGGGGGAGACCCAGTACTTC. This codes for CASSRGGETQYF.

The chain is built from TRBV6-8 and TRBJ2-7; D remains ambiguous. V dropped 6 bases and J dropped 2 bases, with 17 bases sitting between them. Per germline, CDR1 MNHGY and CDR2 SAAAGT. This CDR3 has 15 amino acids. CDR3 loop: CASRMQKGGAYEQYF. As DNA, the CDR3 is TGTGCCAGCAGGATGCAAAAGGGTGGCGCCTACGAGCAGTACTTC.

The rearrangement uses TRBV5-1 and TRBJ1-2, with D hard to call. V shed 7 bases and J shed 4 bases, with 8 bases lying between them. The CDR3 extends over 11 amino acids. Germline V gene sequence: CDR1 SGHRS, CDR2 YFSETQ. The DNA of the CDR3 is TGCGCCAGCGGAACTTCCTATGGCTACACCTTC. It codes for CASGTSYGYTF.

The chain is built from TRBV5-4 and TRBJ2-5, with 7 positions matching TRBD1. Germline CDR1 reads SGHNT; CDR2 reads YYREEE (reference sequence). This CDR3 region has 15 residues. The V segment lost 3 bases and the J segment 4 bases; nucleotides outside the gene matches: 9. The CDR3: CASSWARGLRETQYF. CDR3 nucleotide sequence: TGTGCCAGCAGCTGGGCCAGGGGGTTACGAGAGACCCAGTACTTC.

This clone was seen only once. The V and J genes are TRBV29-1 and TRBJ1-2; TRBD1 matches at 9 bases. This CDR3 region has 13 residues. In germline, CDR1 is SQVTM, CDR2 ANQGSEA. V was clipped by 3 bases and J by 8 bases; unmatched bases: 7. This CDR3 is CSVEDRGTLGYTF. The CDR3 DNA reads as TGCAGCGTTGAGGACAGGGGAACTCTGGGCTACACCTTC. The variable domain in full, completed from reference TRBV29-1 and TRBJ1-2, reads SAVISQKPSRDICQRGTSLTIQCQVDSQVTMMFWYRQQPGQSLTLIATANQGSEATYESGFVIDKFPISRPNLTFSTLTVSNMSPEDSSIYLCSVEDRGTLGYTFGSGTRLTVV.

This clone was seen once. The chain is built from TRBV7-9 and TRBJ1-1, with D unclear. From germline, CDR1 is SEHNR and CDR2 FQNEAQ (reference sequence). Trimming took off 5 bases at V and 2 bases at J, with 18 bases between the two ends. The CDR3 sequence is 16 residues long. The CDR3 DNA follows: TGTGCCAGCAGCCGAGAGGGTGCGGGTCCCAACACTGAAGCTTTCTTT. Translated: CASSREGAGPNTEAFF.

V is TRBV19 and J is TRBJ2-7; 7 nucleotides line up with TRBD1. The CDR3 spans 15 residues. The germline gives CDR1 LNHDA, CDR2 SQIVND (reference sequence). The J segment lost 3 bases and the V segment lost 8 bases, leaving 13 bases of the junction unmatched. CDR3: CASGPGPGGSYEQYF. Written as DNA, the CDR3 is TGTGCCAGTGGGCCGGGGCCAGGGGGAAGCTACGAGCAGTACTTC.

V gene TRBV30 combines with J gene TRBJ1-1; 9 positions match TRBD1. The germline CDR1 and CDR2 sequences are GTSNPN and SVGIG (reference sequence). This CDR3 has 15 amino acids. The V segment lost 3 bases and the J segment 5 bases; nucleotides outside the gene matches: 10. CDR3 DNA sequence: TGTGCCTGGAGCACCTCGGGACAGGGAATAACTGAAGCTTTCTTT. It is translated as CAWSTSGQGITEAFF.

This chain uses TRBV7-6 with TRBJ2-3; 7 nucleotides match TRBD1. The V segment lost 5 bases and the J segment 0 bases; nucleotides outside the gene matches: 5. This CDR3 has 15 amino acids. In germline, CDR1 is SGHVS, CDR2 FNYEAQ. The CDR3 loop is CASSLKGASTDTQYF. The CDR3 nucleotides are TGTGCCAGCAGCCTCAAGGGGGCCAGCACAGATACGCAGTATTTT.

The chain combines TRBV6-6 with TRBJ1-1, with 11 bases identical to TRBD1. After removal of 2 bases from V and 3 bases from J, the junction contained 2 bases not matched to a gene. This CDR3 is 15 amino acids long. Germline assignment: CDR1 MNHNY and CDR2 SVGAGI (reference sequence). The CDR3 coding sequence is TGTGCCAGCAGTTACCCGGGACAGGGGGACACTGAAGCTTTCTTT. Its translation: CASSYPGQGDTEAFF.

This clone was seen more than once but under ten times. The chain employs TRBV30 and TRBJ1-4, with D perhaps matching TRBD1 (5 bases). CDR3 length: 14 amino acids. Germline CDR1 GTSNPN, CDR2 SVGIG (reference sequence). V was shortened by 3 bases and J by 7 bases, with 15 bases between the two germline ends. The CDR3 DNA reads TGTGCCTGGAGCCCGGGACTGATTACTGAAAAACTGTTTTTT. Protein: CAWSPGLITEKLFF.

This chain uses TRBV27 with TRBJ1-5, with 7 bases aligning to TRBD1. CDR3 length: 15 amino acids. The germline gives CDR1 MNHEY, CDR2 SMNVEV (reference sequence). Trimming at V came to 6 bases and at J to 0 bases, leaving 5 bases not matched to a gene. CDR3 nucleotide sequence: TGTGCCAGCAGCCCAAGACAGGGTAGCAATCAGCCCCAGCATTTT. Protein product: CASSPRQGSNQPQHF.

This chain uses TRBV12-5 with TRBJ1-6; 7 nucleotides line up with TRBD1. The CDR3 totals 14 residues. CDR1 and CDR2 from the germline V gene are LGHNT and FRNRAP. The ends lost 6 bases at V and 10 bases at J; junction bases unmatched: 9. The CDR3 sequence is CASGSSRGKSPLHF. Written as DNA, the CDR3 is TGTGCTAGTGGATCCAGCAGGGGGAAGTCACCCCTCCACTTT.

The chain carries TRBV29-1 and TRBJ1-1; D is unclear. CDR3 length: 11 residues. The germline gives CDR1 SQVTM, CDR2 ANQGSEA. Trimming left V 7 bases short and J 4 bases short, with 10 bases between. In DNA, the CDR3 is TGCAGCGCTGGTGGCGCCACTGAAGCTTTCTTT. This codes for CSAGGATEAFF.

The chain links TRBV7-9 to TRBJ2-5; D is ambiguous. This CDR3 is 13 amino acids long. V shed 8 bases and J shed 2 bases, with 12 bases lying between them. Germline V gives CDR1 SEHNR, CDR2 FQNEAQ (reference sequence). The CDR3 coding sequence is TGTGCCAGCTGCCGCACAGCTCAAGAGACCCAGTACTTC. This translates into CASCRTAQETQYF.

The chain uses TRBV2 and TRBJ2-5, with TRBD1 matching 8 bases. J was trimmed by 3 bases and V by 6 bases; bases with no gene match: 3. This CDR3 spans 13 amino acids. Per germline, CDR1 SNHLY and CDR2 FYNNEI. CDR3 residues: CASSPDREETQYF. CDR3 nucleotides: TGTGCCAGCAGCCCGGACAGGGAAGAGACCCAGTACTTC.

This clone was picked up a small number of times. The gene calls are TRBV9 and TRBJ1-2; D perhaps matches TRBD1 (5 bases). Germline CDR1 reads SGDLS; CDR2 reads YYNGEE. Trimming cost V 0 bases and J 6 bases, with 12 bases left between them. There are 14 residues in the CDR3. CDR3 amino acids: CASSVVREGNGYTF. CDR3 nucleotides: TGTGCCAGCAGCGTAGTTAGGGAGGGGAATGGCTACACCTTC.

The V call is TRBV10-2, the J call TRBJ1-2; a possible D gene is TRBD1 (6 bases). This CDR3 has 14 amino acids. Trimming stripped 7 bases from V and 8 bases from J, with 20 bases between. Germline V gene lookup returns CDR1 WSHSY and CDR2 SAAADI. CDR3 sequence reads: CASMAQGKGEGYTF. In DNA, the CDR3 is TGCGCCAGCATGGCGCAGGGGAAAGGGGAAGGCTACACCTTC.

Written as DNA, the CDR3 is TGCGCCAGCAGTAGGGGGTCTGGGCCCCAGTACGAGCAGTACTTC. Its protein product is CASSRGSGPQYEQYF. This chain connects TRBV4-3 to TRBJ2-7; maybe TRBD1 (6 bases). This CDR3 has 15 amino acids. Germline CDR1 reads LGHNA; CDR2 reads YSLEER. V was shortened by 6 bases and J by 4 bases, with 19 bases between the two germline ends.